A single sample is the source of the 4 T cell receptor beta chains below, sequenced in a study of response to subunit inactivated influenza vaccine listed by TCRdb under 2018. The library was prepared using RT-PCR. The instrument was an Illumina HiSeq 2500. In-frame beta chains were kept once TCRdb had trimmed the public reads at Q25 with fastp and called clones with MiXCR. Each entry is one CDR3 protein sequence, shown with its most common DNA and genes. This sample gives 800,000 to 1,000,000 distinct CDR3 sequences in total; over 20% of them show up just once. The ten largest account for 10% of the sample. The material sequenced was PBMCs from blood, taken 4 to 6 days after vaccination. These receptor sequences come from a man aged 50-59 years who received an inactivated influenza vaccine. Donor details come from another sample of the same person, matched by shared clones.

This clonotype was counted only a few times. The CDR3, as DNA: TGTGCCAGCAGCTTACTCCAGGGGGAAGGCGCCATATATTTT. Amino acids: CASSLLQGEGAIYF. The chain carries TRBV7-8 and TRBJ1-3; 7 nucleotides align to TRBD1. V shed 2 bases and J 11 bases; nucleotides not matched to a gene: 9. Germline CDR1 and CDR2: SGHVS and FQNEAQ. The CDR3 totals 14 residues. The full variable domain, its missing parts supplied by reference TRBV7-8 and TRBJ1-3, is GAGVSQSPRYKVAKRGQDVALRCDPISGHVSLFWYQQALGQGPEFLTYFQNEAQLDKSGLPSDRFFAERPEGSVSTLKIQRTQQEDSAVYLCASSLLQGEGAIYFGEGSWLTVV.

The chain carries TRBV5-5 and TRBJ2-1; D might be TRBD2 (6 bases). From germline, CDR1 is SGHKS and CDR2 YYEKEE (reference sequence). This CDR3 contains 14 residues. V lost 3 bases and J 8 bases, leaving 15 bases between the germline ends. CDR3 sequence (DNA): TGTGCCAGCAGCTCGGACGGGAGTAGCGATGAGCAGTTCTTC. Its protein product is CASSSDGSSDEQFF.

This chain links TRBV10-3 with TRBJ2-1; no definite D call. The CDR3 contains 15 residues. V lost 10 bases and J lost 0, with 16 bases in between. Germline V lookup: CDR1 ENHRY, CDR2 SYGVKD. As DNA, the CDR3 is TGTGCCAGTAGTTCCATCGGTGGCTCCTACAATGAGCAGTTCTTC. Its protein is CASSSIGGSYNEQFF.

This chain connects TRBV20-1 to TRBJ1-2; no clear D gene. Germline CDR1 DFQATT, CDR2 SNEGSKA (reference sequence). The CDR3 has 12 residues. Trimming stripped 0 bases from V and 7 bases from J, with 9 bases between. The CDR3 nucleotides read TGCAGTGCTAGAGATATGGGATCTGGCTACACCTTC. The encoded protein is CSARDMGSGYTF.